The rows below give T cell receptor beta chains drawn from one sample of a study of shared clonotypes between healthy human individuals. The protocol was immunoSEQ multiplex PCR, while the TCRdb copy is restricted to in-frame clones and leaves out a portion. The data show some 2.4 million clones, roughly 93% seen once. Sequenced: naive CD4+ T cells from PBMCs. All receptors derive from a young man in good health. Some clones in this sample may be carry-over from other donors' samples. The CDR3 runs from the conserved cysteine through the conserved F or W. A D gene is named only where the DNA matches it firmly. The size entry is marked missing in some rows and otherwise reads once, few, many or a size class.

D gene,V gene,J gene,clone size,CDR3 protein,CDR3 DNA
-,TRBV19,TRBJ2-5,-,CASRRHNRDRETQYF,TGTGCCAGTAGAAGGCATAACCGGGACCGAGAGACCCAGTACTTC
-,TRBV19,TRBJ1-1,-,CASSTRGTPRGEAFF,TGTGCCAGTTCGACTCGGGGGACTCCCCGGGGTGAAGCTTTCTTT
TRBD2,TRBV4-1,TRBJ2-2,-,CASSPEGTGRANTGELFF,TGCGCCAGCAGCCCGGAGGGGACGGGGAGGGCAAACACCGGGGAGCTGTTTTTT
TRBD1,TRBV28,TRBJ2-5,-,CASSFSDRGRETQYF,TGTGCCAGCAGTTTTTCGGACAGGGGGCGAGAGACCCAGTACTTC
TRBD2,TRBV9,TRBJ2-1,-,CASSVAAGTYNEQFF,TGTGCCAGCAGCGTAGCAGCGGGGACCTACAATGAGCAGTTCTTC
-,TRBV5-4,TRBJ2-5,-,CASSFWAGQETQYF,TGTGCCAGCAGCTTTTGGGCAGGGCAAGAGACCCAGTACTTC
-,TRBV18,TRBJ2-7,-,CASSPGTAYEQYF,TGTGCCAGCTCACCAGGAACAGCCTACGAGCAGTACTTC
TRBD1,TRBV5-4,TRBJ1-1,-,CASSFPGQGPVEAFF,TGTGCCAGCAGCTTCCCGGGACAGGGGCCGGTTGAAGCTTTCTTT
-,TRBV4-3,TRBJ1-4,-,CASSQWTAVNEKLFF,TGCGCCAGCAGCCAATGGACAGCAGTTAATGAAAAACTGTTTTTT
-,TRBV14,TRBJ2-3,-,CASSRRGGQGDTQYF,TGTGCCAGCAGCCGGAGGGGGGGGCAAGGAGATACGCAGTATTTT
-,TRBV29-1,TRBJ2-2,once,CSVVPHAGELFF,TGCAGCGTTGTCCCCCATGCCGGGGAGCTGTTTTTT
-,TRBV4-2,TRBJ1-1,-,CASSQANRNTEAFF,TGTGCCAGCAGCCAGGCTAATAGGAACACTGAAGCTTTCTTT
-,TRBV27,TRBJ1-1,-,CASSHPLGAEAFF,TGTGCCAGCAGTCACCCGCTGGGGGCTGAAGCTTTCTTT
-,TRBV5-1,TRBJ1-2,-,CASSLDRPLGGYTF,TGCGCCAGCAGCTTGGACAGGCCTTTGGGAGGCTACACCTTC
-,TRBV7-2,TRBJ2-1,once,CASNTPAYNEQFF,TGTGCCAGCAACACTCCAGCCTACAATGAGCAGTTCTTC
-,TRBV5-1,TRBJ2-5,-,CASSEGLLSGETQYF,TGCGCCAGCAGCGAGGGACTCCTCAGTGGGGAGACCCAGTACTTC
-,TRBV13,TRBJ1-2,-,CASSSPSLGVVGYTF,TGTGCCAGCAGCTCACCATCCTTGGGCGTAGTGGGCTACACCTTC
-,TRBV7-2,TRBJ1-5,-,CASSLAQISNQPQHF,TGTGCCAGCAGCTTAGCCCAGATTAGCAATCAGCCCCAGCATTTT
-,TRBV29-1,TRBJ2-2,once,CSVGPGELFF,TGCAGCGTTGGCCCAGGGGAGCTGTTTTTT
TRBD1,TRBV7-2,TRBJ1-3,-,CASSQQGDGNTIYF,TGTGCCAGCAGCCAACAGGGGGATGGAAACACCATATATTTT
TRBD1,TRBV11-3,TRBJ1-6,-,CASSSGGGSPLHF,TGTGCCAGCAGCTCAGGGGGCGGCTCACCCCTCCACTTT
-,TRBV5-8,TRBJ2-7,-,CASSLEAGSSYEQYF,TGTGCCAGCAGCTTGGAGGCAGGGAGCTCCTACGAGCAGTACTTC
TRBD1,TRBV6-5,TRBJ2-7,-,CASSKDRAAHEQYF,TGTGCCAGCAGCAAGGACAGGGCTGCCCACGAGCAGTACTTC
-,TRBV9,TRBJ2-3,-,CASRAGFASTDTQYF,TGTGCCAGCAGGGCGGGGTTTGCTAGCACAGATACGCAGTATTTT
-,TRBV28,TRBJ2-7,-,CARAPPKRSYEQYF,TGTGCCAGGGCCCCTCCAAAGAGGTCCTACGAGCAGTACTTC
-,TRBV28,TRBJ2-7,-,CASSLARTLSYEQYF,TGTGCCAGCAGTTTAGCCAGAACCCTCTCCTACGAGCAGTACTTC
TRBD2,TRBV2,TRBJ2-5,-,CASNVGGETQYF,TGTGCCAGCAACGTGGGGGGGGAGACCCAGTACTTC
TRBD1,TRBV28,TRBJ1-3,-,CASSLLQGTVSSGNTIYF,TGTGCCAGCAGTTTACTCCAAGGGACAGTTTCCTCTGGAAACACCATATATTTT
-,TRBV19,TRBJ2-7,-,CASREAGSSYEQYF,TGTGCCAGTAGAGAGGCCGGGAGCTCCTACGAGCAGTACTTC